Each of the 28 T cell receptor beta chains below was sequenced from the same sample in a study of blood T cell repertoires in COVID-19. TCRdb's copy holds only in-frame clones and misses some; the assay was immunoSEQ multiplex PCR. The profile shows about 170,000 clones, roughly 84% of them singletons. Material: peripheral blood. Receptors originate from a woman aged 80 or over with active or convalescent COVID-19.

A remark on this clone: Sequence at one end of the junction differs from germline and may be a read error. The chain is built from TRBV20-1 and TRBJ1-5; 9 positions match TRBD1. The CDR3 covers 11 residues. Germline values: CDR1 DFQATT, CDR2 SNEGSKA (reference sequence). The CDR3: CSATSRDRVYF. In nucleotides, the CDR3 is TGCAGTGCTACTAGCCGGGACAGGGTGTATTTT.

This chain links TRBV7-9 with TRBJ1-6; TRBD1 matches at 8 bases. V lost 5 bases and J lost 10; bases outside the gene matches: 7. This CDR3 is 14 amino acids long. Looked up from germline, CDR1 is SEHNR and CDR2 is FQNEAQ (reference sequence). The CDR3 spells CASSPGQGASPLHF. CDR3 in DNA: TGTGCCAGCAGCCCTGGACAGGGCGCCTCACCCCTCCACTTT.

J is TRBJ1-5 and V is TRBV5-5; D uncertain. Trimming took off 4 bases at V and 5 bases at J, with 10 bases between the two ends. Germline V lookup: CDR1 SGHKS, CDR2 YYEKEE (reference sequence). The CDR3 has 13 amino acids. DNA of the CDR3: TGTGCCAGCAGCGAAGAACGGGATCAGCCCCAGCATTTT. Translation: CASSEERDQPQHF.

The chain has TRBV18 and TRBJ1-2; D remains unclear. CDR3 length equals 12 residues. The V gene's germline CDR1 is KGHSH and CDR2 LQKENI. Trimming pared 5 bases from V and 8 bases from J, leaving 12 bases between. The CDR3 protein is CASSAEGSGYTF. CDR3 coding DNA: TGTGCCAGCTCAGCAGAGGGTAGCGGCTACACCTTC.

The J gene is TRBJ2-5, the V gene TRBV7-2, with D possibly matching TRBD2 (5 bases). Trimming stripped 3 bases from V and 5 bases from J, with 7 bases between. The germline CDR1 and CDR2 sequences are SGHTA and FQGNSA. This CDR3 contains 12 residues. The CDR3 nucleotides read TGTGCCAGCAGCTTGGGGAGTGAGACCCAGTACTTC. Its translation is CASSLGSETQYF.

The CDR3 DNA reads TGTGCCAGCACTGATCGGAATGGACAGGGTCTGAGTGAAGCTTTCTTT. Its translation: CASTDRNGQGLSEAFF. The chain uses TRBV6-6 and TRBJ1-1; 8 nucleotides agree with TRBD1. V trimming: 7 bases; J trimming: 7 bases; junction bases outside the gene matches: 17. Germline values: CDR1 MNHNY, CDR2 SVGAGI (reference sequence). The CDR3 is made up of 16 amino acids.

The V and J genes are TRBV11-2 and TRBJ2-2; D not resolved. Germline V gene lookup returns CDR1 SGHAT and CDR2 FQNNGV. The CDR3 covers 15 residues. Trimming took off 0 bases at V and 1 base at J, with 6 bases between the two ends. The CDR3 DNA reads TGTGCCAGCAGCTTAGATCGGTTGAACACCGGGGAGCTGTTTTTT. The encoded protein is CASSLDRLNTGELFF.

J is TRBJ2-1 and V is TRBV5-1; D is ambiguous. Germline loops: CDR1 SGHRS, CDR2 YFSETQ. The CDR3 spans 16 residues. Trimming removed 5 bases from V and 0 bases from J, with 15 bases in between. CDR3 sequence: CASSIIATSSYNEQFF. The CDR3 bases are TGCGCCAGCAGTATTATAGCCACGAGCTCCTACAATGAGCAGTTCTTC.

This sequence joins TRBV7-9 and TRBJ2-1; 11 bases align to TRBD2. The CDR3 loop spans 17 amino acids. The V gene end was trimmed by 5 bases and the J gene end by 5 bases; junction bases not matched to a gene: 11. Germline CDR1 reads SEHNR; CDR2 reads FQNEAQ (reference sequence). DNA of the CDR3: TGTGCCAGCAGCCCCCCTAGCGGGAGGAAGACGGACAATGAGCAGTTCTTC. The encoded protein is CASSPPSGRKTDNEQFF.

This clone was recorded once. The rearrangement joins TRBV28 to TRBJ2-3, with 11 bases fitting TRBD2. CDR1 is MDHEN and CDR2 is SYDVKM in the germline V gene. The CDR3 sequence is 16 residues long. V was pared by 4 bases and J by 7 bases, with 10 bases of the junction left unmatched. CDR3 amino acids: CASSYPIAGGTNTQYF. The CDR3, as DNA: TGTGCCAGCAGTTACCCTATAGCGGGAGGGACAAATACGCAGTATTTT.

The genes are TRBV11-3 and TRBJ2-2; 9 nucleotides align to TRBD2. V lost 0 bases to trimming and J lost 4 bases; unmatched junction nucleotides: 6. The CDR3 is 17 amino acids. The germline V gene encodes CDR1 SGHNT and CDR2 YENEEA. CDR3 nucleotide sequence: TGTGCCAGCAGCTTAGATCGGACTAGCGAGATCACCGGGGAGCTGTTTTTT. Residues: CASSLDRTSEITGELFF.

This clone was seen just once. The CDR3 spells CASRRGTGQDSNYGYTF. The CDR3 nucleotides are TGCGCCAGCAGACGTGGGACGGGACAGGACTCTAACTATGGCTACACCTTC. The rearrangement links TRBV5-1 to TRBJ1-2; 8 nucleotides agree with TRBD1. Germline CDR1 and CDR2: SGHRS and YFSETQ. This CDR3 region has 17 residues. V gave up 5 bases and J gave up 0 bases; unmatched junction bases: 12.

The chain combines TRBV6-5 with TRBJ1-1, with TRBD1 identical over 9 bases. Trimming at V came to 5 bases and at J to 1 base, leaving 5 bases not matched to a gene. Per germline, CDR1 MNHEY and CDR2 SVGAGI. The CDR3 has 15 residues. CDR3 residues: CASSPNRGQNTEAFF. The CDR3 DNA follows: TGTGCCAGCAGTCCGAACAGGGGGCAGAACACTGAAGCTTTCTTT.

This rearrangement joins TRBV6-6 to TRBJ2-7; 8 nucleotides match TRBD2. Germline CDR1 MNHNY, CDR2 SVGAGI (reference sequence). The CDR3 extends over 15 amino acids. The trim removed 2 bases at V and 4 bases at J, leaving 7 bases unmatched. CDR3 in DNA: TGTGCCAGCAGTTACCCGCGGCGGGGGGCGTACGAGCAGTACTTC. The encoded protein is CASSYPRRGAYEQYF.

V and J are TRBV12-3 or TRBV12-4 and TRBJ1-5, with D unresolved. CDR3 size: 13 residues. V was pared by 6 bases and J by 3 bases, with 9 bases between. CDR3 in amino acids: CASSPADNQPQHF. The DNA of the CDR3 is TGTGCCAGCAGCCCTGCGGACAATCAGCCCCAGCATTTT.

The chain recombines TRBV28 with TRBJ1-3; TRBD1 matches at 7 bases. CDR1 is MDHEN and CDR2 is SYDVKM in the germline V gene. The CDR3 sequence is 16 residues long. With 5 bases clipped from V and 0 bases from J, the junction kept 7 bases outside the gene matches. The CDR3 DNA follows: TGTGCCAGCAGTCTGCGACAGGGAAGCTCTGGAAACACCATATATTTT. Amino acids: CASSLRQGSSGNTIYF.

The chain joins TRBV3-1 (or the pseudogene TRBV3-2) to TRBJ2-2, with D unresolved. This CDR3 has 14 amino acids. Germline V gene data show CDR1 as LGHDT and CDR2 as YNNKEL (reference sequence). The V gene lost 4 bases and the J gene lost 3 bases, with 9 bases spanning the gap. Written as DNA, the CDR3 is TGTGCCAGCAGCCCTAGGCCTTACACCGGGGAGCTGTTTTTT. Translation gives CASSPRPYTGELFF.

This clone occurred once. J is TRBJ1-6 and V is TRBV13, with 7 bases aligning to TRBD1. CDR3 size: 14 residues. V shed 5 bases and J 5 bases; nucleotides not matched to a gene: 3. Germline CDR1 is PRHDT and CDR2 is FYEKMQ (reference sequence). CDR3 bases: TGTGCCAGCAGCCCGCAGGGGGATAATTCACCCCTCCACTTT. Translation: CASSPQGDNSPLHF.

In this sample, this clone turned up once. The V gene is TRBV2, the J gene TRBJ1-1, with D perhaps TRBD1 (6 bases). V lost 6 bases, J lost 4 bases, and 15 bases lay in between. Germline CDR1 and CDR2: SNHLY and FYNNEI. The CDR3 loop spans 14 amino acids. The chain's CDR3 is CASRGDYRVTEAFF. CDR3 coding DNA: TGTGCCAGCAGAGGCGACTACAGGGTCACTGAAGCTTTCTTT.

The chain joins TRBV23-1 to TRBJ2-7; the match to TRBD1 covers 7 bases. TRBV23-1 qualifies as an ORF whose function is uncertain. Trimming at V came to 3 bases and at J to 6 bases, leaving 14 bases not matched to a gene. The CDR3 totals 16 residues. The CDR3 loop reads CASSQPPGQVPSEQYF. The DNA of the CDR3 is TGCGCCAGCAGTCAGCCCCCCGGACAGGTCCCATCCGAGCAGTACTTC.

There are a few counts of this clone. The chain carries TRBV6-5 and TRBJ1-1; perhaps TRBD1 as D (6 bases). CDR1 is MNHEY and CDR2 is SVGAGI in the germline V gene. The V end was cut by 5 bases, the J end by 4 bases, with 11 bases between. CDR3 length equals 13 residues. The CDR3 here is CASSKRGSTEAFF. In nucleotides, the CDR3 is TGTGCCAGCAGTAAGAGGGGGAGCACTGAAGCTTTCTTT.

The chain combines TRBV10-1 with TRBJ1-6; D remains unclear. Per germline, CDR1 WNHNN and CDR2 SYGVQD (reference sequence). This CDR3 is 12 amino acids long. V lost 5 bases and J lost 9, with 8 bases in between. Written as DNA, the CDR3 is TGCGCCAGCAGTATGTCCGGTTCACCCCTCCACTTT. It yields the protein CASSMSGSPLHF.

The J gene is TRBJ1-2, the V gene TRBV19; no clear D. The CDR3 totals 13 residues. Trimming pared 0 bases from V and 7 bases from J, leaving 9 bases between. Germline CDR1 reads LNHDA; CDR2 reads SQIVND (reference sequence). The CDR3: CASSIDHVSGYTF. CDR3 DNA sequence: TGTGCCAGTAGTATAGATCACGTGAGTGGCTACACCTTC.

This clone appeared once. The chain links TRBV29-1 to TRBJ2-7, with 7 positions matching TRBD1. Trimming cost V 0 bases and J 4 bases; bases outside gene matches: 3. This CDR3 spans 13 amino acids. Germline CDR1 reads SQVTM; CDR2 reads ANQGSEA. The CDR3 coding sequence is TGCAGCGTTGAAGAGGCAGGGGGATACGAGCAGTACTTC. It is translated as CSVEEAGGYEQYF.

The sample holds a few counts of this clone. The CDR3 DNA reads as TGTGCCAGCAGCTTAGACGTTACAGGGAGTAGTGAAAAACTGTTTTTT. It yields the protein CASSLDVTGSSEKLFF. The chain recombines TRBV7-9 with TRBJ1-4; possible D gene TRBD1, 6 bases. Germline CDR1 reads SEHNR; CDR2 reads FQNEAQ (reference sequence). The CDR3 totals 16 residues. Trimming stripped 1 base from V and 7 bases from J, with 16 bases between. The full variable domain, in which reference TRBV7-9 and TRBJ1-4 provide the parts outside the CDR3, is DTGVSQNPRHKITKRGQNVTFRCDPISEHNRLYWYRQTLGQGPEFLTYFQNEAQLEKSRLLSDRFSAERPKGSFSTLEIQRTEQGDSAMYLCASSLDVTGSSEKLFFGSGTQLSVL.

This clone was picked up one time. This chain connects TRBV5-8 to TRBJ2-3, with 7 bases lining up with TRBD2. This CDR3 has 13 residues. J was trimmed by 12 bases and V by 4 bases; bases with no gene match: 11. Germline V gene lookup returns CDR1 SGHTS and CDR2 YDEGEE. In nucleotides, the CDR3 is TGTGCCAGCAGCCCCTATTATCGCGGGAGTCAGTATTTT. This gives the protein CASSPYYRGSQYF.

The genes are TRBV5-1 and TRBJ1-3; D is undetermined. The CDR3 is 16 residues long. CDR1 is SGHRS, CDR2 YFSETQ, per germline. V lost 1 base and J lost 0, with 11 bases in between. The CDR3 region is CASSLSGAFSGNTIYF. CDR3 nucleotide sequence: TGCGCCAGCAGCTTGTCGGGAGCCTTCTCTGGAAACACCATATATTTT.

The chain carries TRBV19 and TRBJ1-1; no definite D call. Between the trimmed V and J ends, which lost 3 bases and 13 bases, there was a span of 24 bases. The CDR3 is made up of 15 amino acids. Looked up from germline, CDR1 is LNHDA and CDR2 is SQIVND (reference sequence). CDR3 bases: TGTGCCAGTAGTATGACCGAGCCGGGAGGGCGGAAGCTTTTCTTT. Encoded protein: CASSMTEPGGRKLFF.